This passage covers 11 T cell receptor beta chains from one sample sequenced in a study of coeliac disease. Data came from immunoSEQ multiplex PCR; TCRdb stores just in-frame clones and leaves some out. The sample yields about 2,700 clones, 45% to 55% seen once. Source material: intraepithelial lymphocytes from the gut. These receptors all stem from a man between 60 and 75 years old with celiac disease on a gluten-free diet.

For this clone: Other DNA sequences in the same sample also yield this CDR3. The V and J genes are TRBV28 and TRBJ1-5; 7 bases match TRBD1. CDR1 and CDR2 (germline): MDHEN, SYDVKM. Trimming removed 4 bases from V and 3 bases from J; junction bases left unmatched: 6. CDR3 size: 15 residues. CDR3 amino acids: CASSSRQGDNQPQHF. CDR3 nucleotides: TGTGCCAGCAGTTCCCGACAGGGTGACAATCAGCCCCAGCATTTT.

This clone has more than one count but fewer than ten. The J gene is TRBJ1-1, the V gene TRBV7-2; 8 bases line up with TRBD1. Unmatched junction bases numbered 14, after V lost 5 bases and J lost 0 bases. Germline V lookup: CDR1 SGHTA, CDR2 FQGNSA. CDR3 length: 18 residues. The CDR3 loop is CASSPDVGTGGMNTEAFF. The CDR3 DNA sequence: TGTGCCAGCAGCCCAGATGTCGGGACAGGAGGAATGAACACTGAAGCTTTCTTT.

The chain carries TRBV29-1 and TRBJ1-1; possible D gene TRBD1, 6 bases. CDR1 is SQVTM and CDR2 is ANQGSEA in the germline V gene. This CDR3 spans 13 amino acids. V shed 6 bases and J shed 7 bases, with 18 bases lying between them. The CDR3 loop reads CSVARGGGGEAFF. Here the CDR3 DNA reads TGCAGCGTCGCCCGGGGAGGGGGAGGTGAAGCTTTCTTT.

The chain joins TRBV7-8 to TRBJ2-6; D possibly corresponds to TRBD1 (5 bases). CDR1 is SGHVS, CDR2 FQNEAQ, per germline. The ends were cut back, 3 bases at V and 0 bases at J, with 9 bases in the middle. CDR3 size: 16 residues. The CDR3 region is CASSLDTLSGANVLTF. Written as DNA, the CDR3 is TGTGCCAGCAGCTTGGACACTCTCTCTGGGGCCAACGTCCTGACTTTC. The complete variable domain, with remaining parts taken from reference TRBV7-8 and TRBJ2-6, reads GAGVSQSPRYKVAKRGQDVALRCDPISGHVSLFWYQQALGQGPEFLTYFQNEAQLDKSGLPSDRFFAERPEGSVSTLKIQRTQQEDSAVYLCASSLDTLSGANVLTFGAGSRLTVL.

The chain combines TRBV7-3 with TRBJ1-2; TRBD1 matches 10 bases. V shed 4 bases and J 6 bases; nucleotides not matched to a gene: 8. The CDR3 runs to 15 residues. Per germline, CDR1 SGHTA and CDR2 FQGTGA. CDR3 nucleotide sequence: TGTGCCAGCAGCTCTGGGACAGGGGCTGCAAATGGCTACACCTTC. Protein sequence: CASSSGTGAANGYTF. The whole variable domain, filled in from reference TRBV7-3 and TRBJ1-2, reads GAGVSQTPSNKVTEKGKYVELRCDPISGHTALYWYRQSLGQGPEFLIYFQGTGAADDSGLPNDRFFAVRPEGSVSTLKIQRTERGDSAVYLCASSSGTGAANGYTFGSGTRLTVV.

This clone was seen more than once but under ten times. This chain uses TRBV10-3 with TRBJ2-1, with TRBD1 identical over 12 bases. The germline V gene has CDR1 ENHRY and CDR2 SYGVKD. The CDR3 is 16 residues long. V lost 5 bases to trimming and J lost 8 bases; unmatched junction nucleotides: 10. CDR3 residues: CAISLNRDRGQDEQFF. CDR3 nucleotide sequence: TGTGCCATCAGTTTGAACCGGGACAGGGGGCAGGATGAGCAGTTCTTC.

The chain joins TRBV6-6 to TRBJ2-5; D is possibly TRBD1 (6 bases). V gave up 2 bases and J gave up 5 bases, with 15 bases separating them. This CDR3 is 15 amino acids long. Germline V gene lookup returns CDR1 MNHNY and CDR2 SVGAGI (reference sequence). The CDR3 DNA sequence: TGTGCCAGCAGTTACCCGACAGGCGTGGGCGAGACCCAGTACTTC. As protein: CASSYPTGVGETQYF.

This chain joins TRBV19 and TRBJ1-2; 7 bases fit TRBD1. After removal of 5 bases from V and 4 bases from J, the junction contained 7 bases not matched to a gene. CDR1 and CDR2 (germline): LNHDA, SQIVND (reference sequence). The CDR3 totals 14 residues. The CDR3 loop is CASSPGTEFYGYTF. The DNA of the CDR3 is TGTGCCAGTAGTCCCGGGACAGAATTCTATGGCTACACCTTC. The full variable domain, with the rest looked up from reference TRBV19 and TRBJ1-2, is DGGITQSPKYLFRKEGQNVTLSCEQNLNHDAMYWYRQDPGQGLRLIYYSQIVNDFQKGDIAEGYSVSREKKESFPLTVTSAQKNPTAFYLCASSPGTEFYGYTFGSGTRLTVV.

The CDR3 loop reads CASSPNGGARGHETQYF. For the CDR3, the DNA is TGTGCCAGCAGCCCCAACGGGGGGGCGCGGGGGCACGAGACCCAGTACTTC. The chain recombines TRBV7-9 with TRBJ2-5; 8 nucleotides line up with TRBD2. Germline assignment: CDR1 SEHNR and CDR2 FQNEAQ (reference sequence). The CDR3 runs 17 residues. V lost 5 bases and J lost 5; bases outside the gene matches: 16. Based on the CDR3 plus reference TRBV7-9 and TRBJ2-5, the full variable domain is DTGVSQNPRHKITKRGQNVTFRCDPISEHNRLYWYRQTLGQGPEFLTYFQNEAQLEKSRLLSDRFSAERPKGSFSTLEIQRTEQGDSAMYLCASSPNGGARGHETQYFGPGTRLLVL.

The chain joins TRBV4-1 to TRBJ2-7; 11 positions agree with TRBD1. The germline CDR1 and CDR2 sequences are MGHRA and YSYEKL. CDR3 length: 16 amino acids. V shed 3 bases, J shed 2 bases, and the junction held 6 bases outside the gene matches. Here the CDR3 reads CASSQPPGQGAYEQYF. CDR3 in DNA: TGCGCCAGCAGCCAGCCCCCGGGACAGGGGGCCTACGAGCAGTACTTC.

In DNA, the CDR3 is TGTGCCAGCAGCGACATGGGACGGACAGGGGGCTATGGCTACACCTTC. Residues: CASSDMGRTGGYGYTF. This chain joins TRBV7-9 and TRBJ1-2; TRBD1 aligns across 10 bases. The CDR3 sequence is 16 residues long. The germline CDR1 and CDR2 sequences are SEHNR and FQNEAQ (reference sequence). J gave up 4 bases and V 5 bases, and 10 bases lay outside the gene matches.